This T cell receptor beta chain was documented in a study of early stage breast cancer tumors. At the level of the study: Samples were sequenced at around 10-fold average coverage. Study results and limitations: Tumors had roughly 2.4-fold higher T cell density and higher clonality than adjacent normal breast tissue.

In its sample, this clone was seen a few times. The antigen remains unidentified. Method: immunoSEQ multiplex PCR; TCRdb's copy keeps in-frame clones and lacks some. Of 30,000 to 35,000 clones listed, 60% to 80% are singletons. This CDR3 comprises 15 residues. V shed 6 bases and J 4 bases; nucleotides not matched to a gene: 6. Per the germline V gene, CDR1 is LNHDA and CDR2 is SQIVND (reference sequence). The TCR originated in a person aged 35-55 years with breast cancer. Sample: blood. The chain has TRBV19 and TRBJ2-5; 12 bases agree with TRBD2. For the CDR3, the DNA is TGTGCCAGTAGCTGGAAACTAGCGGGAGGAGAGACCCAGTACTTC. Translating it yields CASSWKLAGGETQYF. Combining the CDR3 with reference TRBV19 and TRBJ2-5 gives the whole variable domain DGGITQSPKYLFRKEGQNVTLSCEQNLNHDAMYWYRQDPGQGLRLIYYSQIVNDFQKGDIAEGYSVSREKKESFPLTVTSAQKNPTAFYLCASSWKLAGGETQYFGPGTRLLVL.